The source of this T cell receptor (beta chain) is a study of identical twins. Carrying unique molecular identifiers, the cDNA also gained a universal primer site through template switching. Using its own MiXCR run on the 5' RACE reads, TCRdb lists one record per CDR3 protein. The sample includes about 700,000 distinct CDR3 sequences, roughly 6% of them seen just once. CDR3 length: 13 amino acids. With V trimmed by 6 bases and J by 5 bases, 4 bases remained unmatched. Per the germline V gene, CDR1 is DFQATT and CDR2 is SNEGSKA (reference sequence). This clonotype was counted many times. Healthy Caucasians were all of the donors.

Sequencing input: naive T cells sorted from blood. This clonotype was obtained from a man between 18 and 29 years old in good health. V gene TRBV20-1 combines with J gene TRBJ1-6, with TRBD1 matching 7 bases. CDR3 sequence (DNA): TGCAGTGCGGAAGACAGGGATAATTCACCCCTCCACTTT. Residues: CSAEDRDNSPLHF.